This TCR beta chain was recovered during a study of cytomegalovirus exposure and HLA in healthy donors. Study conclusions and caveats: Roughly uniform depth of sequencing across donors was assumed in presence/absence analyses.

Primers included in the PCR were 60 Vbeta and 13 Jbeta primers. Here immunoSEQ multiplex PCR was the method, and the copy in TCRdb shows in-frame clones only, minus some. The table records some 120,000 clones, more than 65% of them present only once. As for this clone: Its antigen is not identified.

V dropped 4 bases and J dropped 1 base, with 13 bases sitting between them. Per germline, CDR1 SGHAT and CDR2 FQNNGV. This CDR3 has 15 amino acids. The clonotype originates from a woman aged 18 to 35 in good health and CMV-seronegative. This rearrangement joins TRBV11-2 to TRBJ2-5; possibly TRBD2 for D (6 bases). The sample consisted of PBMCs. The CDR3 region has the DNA TGTGCCAGCAGCTCGGCCCCGGGACTCCAAGAGACCCAGTACTTC. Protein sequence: CASSSAPGLQETQYF.